This entry lists 9 T cell receptor beta chains sequenced from one sample in a study of OX40 agonist ivuxolimab in advanced cancers. Library preparation used the immunoSEQ multiplex PCR assay. TCRdb took this table from immuneACCESS and kept in-frame rearrangements with V and J called. Such tables lack part of the clones; where checked against another copy, unresolved V genes explain under half of the gap, and the rest is unexplained. Here the sample has over 85,000 clones; 85% to 95% occur a single time. Clones ranked in the top ten supply roughly 0.27% of the sample. This sample comprised CD4+ or CD8+ T cells sorted from blood, obtained in a trial of the OX40 agonist ivuxolimab. The receptors derive from an adult with an advanced solid tumor such as melanoma, head and neck, liver or kidney cancer.

In regard to this clone: Other DNA variants within this sample encode the same CDR3. This chain uses TRBV7-9 with TRBJ2-3, with D uncertain. Germline values: CDR1 SEHNR, CDR2 FQNEAQ (reference sequence). The CDR3 spans 13 residues. Between the trimmed V and J ends, which lost 1 base and 3 bases, there was a span of 5 bases. In DNA, the CDR3 is TGTGCCAGCAGCTTAGGTGGGACAGATACGCAGTATTTT. The encoded protein is CASSLGGTDTQYF.

The genes are TRBV10-3 and TRBJ2-5; 10 bases are a match to TRBD2. CDR1 and CDR2 (germline): ENHRY, SYGVKD. Trimming at V came to 4 bases and at J to 3 bases, leaving 5 bases not matched to a gene. The CDR3 is 15 residues long. CDR3: CAISAGSGREETQYF. The CDR3 DNA reads as TGTGCCATCAGTGCAGGCAGCGGGAGGGAAGAGACCCAGTACTTC.

This sequence joins TRBV29-1 and TRBJ2-3; D possibly corresponds to TRBD2 (6 bases). This CDR3 region has 14 residues. Germline CDR1 SQVTM, CDR2 ANQGSEA. V was shortened by 5 bases and J by 1 base, with 13 bases between the two germline ends. This chain's CDR3 is CSVLKGGGTDTQYF. The CDR3 DNA reads TGCAGCGTTTTGAAAGGAGGGGGCACAGATACGCAGTATTTT.

The rearrangement joins TRBV10-3 to TRBJ2-2; D is unresolved. This CDR3 is built from 13 residues. Germline values: CDR1 ENHRY, CDR2 SYGVKD. With 11 bases removed from V and 2 bases from J, the gap between germline ends came to 12 bases. CDR3 amino acids: CAVRSFNTGELFF. Here the CDR3 DNA reads TGTGCCGTCCGCAGTTTTAACACCGGGGAGCTGTTTTTT.

V gene TRBV10-3 combines with J gene TRBJ2-1; 16 positions agree with TRBD2. Germline CDR1 and CDR2: ENHRY and SYGVKD. The V and J ends lost 6 bases and 4 bases, in that order; junction bases with no gene match: 0. The length of the CDR3 is 15 residues. The CDR3 loop reads CAIRGLAGGYNEQFF. As DNA, the CDR3 is TGTGCCATCAGGGGACTAGCGGGAGGGTACAATGAGCAGTTCTTC.

The chain uses TRBV6-1 and TRBJ2-7; 9 bases are a match to TRBD2. CDR3 length equals 14 residues. The germline V gene has CDR1 MNHNS and CDR2 SASEGT. The V and J ends lost 5 bases and 6 bases, in that order; junction bases with no gene match: 8. The CDR3 loop reads CASSRIAGEREQYV. The CDR3 bases are TGTGCCAGCAGTAGAATAGCGGGAGAACGCGAGCAGTACGTC.

The chain recombines TRBV7-2 with TRBJ2-5; no clear D. Between the trimmed V and J ends, which lost 3 bases and 0 bases, there was a span of 5 bases. This CDR3 comprises 13 residues. The germline gives CDR1 SGHTA, CDR2 FQGNSA. The CDR3 DNA sequence: TGTGCCAGCAGCTTGCCGTACCAAGAGACCCAGTACTTC. This translates into CASSLPYQETQYF.

V gene TRBV28 combines with J gene TRBJ2-7; 10 bases line up with TRBD1. Germline V lookup: CDR1 MDHEN, CDR2 SYDVKM. Trimming removed 6 bases from V and 3 bases from J; junction bases left unmatched: 8. CDR3 size: 15 residues. CDR3 sequence: CASSAGTGESYEQYF. DNA of the CDR3: TGTGCCAGCAGCGCCGGGACAGGGGAGAGCTACGAGCAGTACTTC.

V usage is TRBV28 and J usage is TRBJ1-6; weak D call: TRBD1 (5 bases). CDR3 length: 20 residues. V was cut by 6 bases and J by 0 bases, with 24 bases left in between. CDR1 is MDHEN and CDR2 is SYDVKM in the germline V gene. The CDR3 DNA follows: TGTGCCAGCAGAGTTTGGGGGGGTCTCGACCCGAGCTCCTATAATTCACCCCTCCACTTT. This encodes CASRVWGGLDPSSYNSPLHF.